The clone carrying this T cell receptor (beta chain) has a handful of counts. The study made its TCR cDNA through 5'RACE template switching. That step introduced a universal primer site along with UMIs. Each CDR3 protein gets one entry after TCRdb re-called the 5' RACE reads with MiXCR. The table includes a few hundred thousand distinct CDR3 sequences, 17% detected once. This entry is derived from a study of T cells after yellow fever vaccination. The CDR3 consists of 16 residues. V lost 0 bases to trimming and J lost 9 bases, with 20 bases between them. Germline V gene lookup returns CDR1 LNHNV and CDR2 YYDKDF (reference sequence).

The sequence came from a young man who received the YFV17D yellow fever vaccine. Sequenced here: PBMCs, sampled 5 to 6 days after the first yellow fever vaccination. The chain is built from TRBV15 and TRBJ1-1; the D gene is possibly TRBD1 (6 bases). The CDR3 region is CATSRDFYERQAKAFF. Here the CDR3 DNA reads TGTGCCACCAGCAGAGATTTTTATGAGAGACAGGCGAAAGCTTTCTTT.